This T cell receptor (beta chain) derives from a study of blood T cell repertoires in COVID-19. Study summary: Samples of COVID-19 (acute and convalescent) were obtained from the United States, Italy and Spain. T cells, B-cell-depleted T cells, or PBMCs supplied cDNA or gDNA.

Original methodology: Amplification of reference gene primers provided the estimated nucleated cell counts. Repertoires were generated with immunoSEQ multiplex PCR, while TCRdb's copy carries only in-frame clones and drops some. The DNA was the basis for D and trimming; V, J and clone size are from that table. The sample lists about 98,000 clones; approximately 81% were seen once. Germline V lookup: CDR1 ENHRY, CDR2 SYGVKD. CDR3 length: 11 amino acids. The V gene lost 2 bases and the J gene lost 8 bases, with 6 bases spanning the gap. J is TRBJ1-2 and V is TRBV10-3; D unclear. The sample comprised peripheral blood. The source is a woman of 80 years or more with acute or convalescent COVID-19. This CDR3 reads CAISEGEGYTF. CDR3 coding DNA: TGTGCCATCAGTGAGGGAGAAGGCTACACCTTC.